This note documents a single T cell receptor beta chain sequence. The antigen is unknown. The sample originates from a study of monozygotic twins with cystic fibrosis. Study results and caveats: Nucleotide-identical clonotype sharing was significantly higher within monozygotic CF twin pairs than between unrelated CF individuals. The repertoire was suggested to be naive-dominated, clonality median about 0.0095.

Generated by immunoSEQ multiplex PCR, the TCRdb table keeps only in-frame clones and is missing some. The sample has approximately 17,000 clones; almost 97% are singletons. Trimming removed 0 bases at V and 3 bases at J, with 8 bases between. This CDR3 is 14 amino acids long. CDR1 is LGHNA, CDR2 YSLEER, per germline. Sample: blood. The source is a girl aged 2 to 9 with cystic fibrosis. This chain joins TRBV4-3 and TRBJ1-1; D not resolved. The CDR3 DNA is TGCGCCAGCAGCCAAGATGTTATTCACACTGAAGCTTTCTTT. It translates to CASSQDVIHTEAFF.